This TCR beta chain was identified during a study of monozygotic twins with inflammatory bowel disease. TCRdb reprocessed the 5' RACE reads; each CDR3 protein has one entry and no DNA is given. This sample's table has around 450,000 distinct CDR3 sequences. This TCR was sampled from a human donor with ulcerative colitis or Crohn's disease, or a healthy co-twin of an affected twin (not recorded which). Sequencing used blood.

CDR3 amino acids: CASSREGQGRNEQFF. V usage is TRBV5-4 and J usage is TRBJ2-1; TCRdb indicates TRBD1, and absent DNA this call remains unverified. The CDR3 is 15 amino acids. The germline V gene encodes CDR1 SGHNT and CDR2 YYREEE (reference sequence).